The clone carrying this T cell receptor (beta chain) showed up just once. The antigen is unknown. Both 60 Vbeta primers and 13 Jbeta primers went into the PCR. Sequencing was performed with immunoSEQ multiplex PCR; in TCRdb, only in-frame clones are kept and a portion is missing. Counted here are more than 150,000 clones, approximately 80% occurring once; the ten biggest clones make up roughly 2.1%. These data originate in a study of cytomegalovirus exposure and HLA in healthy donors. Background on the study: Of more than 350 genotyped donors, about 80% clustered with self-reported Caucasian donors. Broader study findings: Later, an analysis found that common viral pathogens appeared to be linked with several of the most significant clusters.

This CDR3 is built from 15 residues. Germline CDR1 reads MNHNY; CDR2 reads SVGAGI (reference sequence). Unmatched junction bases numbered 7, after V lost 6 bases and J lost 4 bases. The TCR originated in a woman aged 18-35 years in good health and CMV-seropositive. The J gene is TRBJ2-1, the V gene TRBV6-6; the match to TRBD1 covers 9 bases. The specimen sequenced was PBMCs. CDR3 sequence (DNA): TGTGCCAGCAGGTTCCCGGGACAGGGATACAATGAGCAGTTCTTC. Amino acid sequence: CASRFPGQGYNEQFF.